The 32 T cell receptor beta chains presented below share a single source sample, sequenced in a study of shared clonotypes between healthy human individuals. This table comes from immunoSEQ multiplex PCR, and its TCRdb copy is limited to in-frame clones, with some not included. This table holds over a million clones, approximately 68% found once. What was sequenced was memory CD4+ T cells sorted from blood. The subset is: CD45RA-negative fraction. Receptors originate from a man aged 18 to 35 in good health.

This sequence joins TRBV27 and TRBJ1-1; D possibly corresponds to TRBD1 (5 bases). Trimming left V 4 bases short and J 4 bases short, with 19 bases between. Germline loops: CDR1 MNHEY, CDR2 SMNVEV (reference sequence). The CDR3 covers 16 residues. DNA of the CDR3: TGTGCCAGCAGTTCCCATCGGCGGGGGGGAGGCACTGAAGCTTTCTTT. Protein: CASSSHRRGGGTEAFF.

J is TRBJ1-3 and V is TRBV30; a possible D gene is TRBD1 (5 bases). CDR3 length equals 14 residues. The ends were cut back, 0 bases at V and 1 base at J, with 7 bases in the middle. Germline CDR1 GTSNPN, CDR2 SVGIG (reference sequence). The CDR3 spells CAWSVEGSGNTIYF. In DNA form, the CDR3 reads TGTGCCTGGAGTGTAGAGGGGTCTGGAAACACCATATATTTT. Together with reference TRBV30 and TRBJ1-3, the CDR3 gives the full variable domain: SQTIHQWPATLVQPVGSPLSLECTVEGTSNPNLYWYRQAAGRGLQLLFYSVGIGQISSEVPQNLSASRPQDRQFILSSKKLLLSDSGFYLCAWSVEGSGNTIYFGEGSWLTVV.

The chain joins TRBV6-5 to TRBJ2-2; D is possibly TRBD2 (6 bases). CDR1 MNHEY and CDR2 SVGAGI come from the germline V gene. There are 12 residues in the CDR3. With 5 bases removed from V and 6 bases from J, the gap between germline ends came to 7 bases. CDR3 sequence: CASSRLAGELFF. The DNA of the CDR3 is TGTGCCAGCAGTCGACTAGCCGGGGAGCTGTTTTTT.

CDR3 loop: CASSPGQGATYEQYF. The CDR3 DNA reads TGTGCCAGCAGCCCAGGACAGGGGGCGACCTACGAGCAGTACTTC. The gene calls are TRBV7-2 and TRBJ2-5, with TRBD1 matching over 11 bases. Gene TRBJ2-7 matches the end of the DNA better, so the J call may be wrong. CDR1 is SGHTA and CDR2 is FQGNSA in the germline V gene. The CDR3 covers 15 residues.

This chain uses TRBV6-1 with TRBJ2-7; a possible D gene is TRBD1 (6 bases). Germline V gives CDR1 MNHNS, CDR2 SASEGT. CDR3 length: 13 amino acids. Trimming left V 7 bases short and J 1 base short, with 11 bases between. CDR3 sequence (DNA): TGTGCCAGCATTCCCGGACAGTCCTACGAGCAGTACTTC. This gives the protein CASIPGQSYEQYF.

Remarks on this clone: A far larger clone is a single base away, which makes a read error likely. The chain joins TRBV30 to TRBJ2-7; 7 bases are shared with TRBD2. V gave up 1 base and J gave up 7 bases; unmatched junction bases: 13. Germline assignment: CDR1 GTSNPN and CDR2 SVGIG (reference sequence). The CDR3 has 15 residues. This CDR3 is CAWSESGLISWEQYF. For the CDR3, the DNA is TGTGCCTGGAGTGAGTCGGGACTAATTTCGTGGGAGCAGTACTTC. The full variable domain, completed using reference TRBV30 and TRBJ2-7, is SQTIHQWPATLVQPVGSPLSLECTVEGTSNPNLYWYRQAAGRGLQLLFYSVGIGQISSEVPQNLSASRPQDRQFILSSKKLLLSDSGFYLCAWSESGLISWEQYFGPGTRLTVT.

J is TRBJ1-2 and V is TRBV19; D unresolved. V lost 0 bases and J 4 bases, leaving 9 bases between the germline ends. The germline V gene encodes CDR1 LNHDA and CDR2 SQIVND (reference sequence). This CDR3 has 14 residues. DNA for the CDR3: TGTGCCAGTAGTATAGACGACGGCCTCTATGGCTACACCTTC. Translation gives CASSIDDGLYGYTF.

In nucleotides, the CDR3 is TGCGCCAGCAGCCAAGAAAAAGGTAGCAATCAGCCCCAGCATTTT. This sequence encodes CASSQEKGSNQPQHF. The V and J genes are TRBV4-3 and TRBJ1-5; no definite D call. CDR3 length: 15 residues. The germline V gene has CDR1 LGHNA and CDR2 YSLEER. V lost 0 bases, J lost 0 bases, and 6 bases lay in between.

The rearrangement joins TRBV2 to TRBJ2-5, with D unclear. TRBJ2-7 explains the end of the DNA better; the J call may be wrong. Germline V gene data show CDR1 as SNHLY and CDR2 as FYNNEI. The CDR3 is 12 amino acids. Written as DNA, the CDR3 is TGTGCCAGCTCGCACAGCTACTACGAGCAGTACTTC. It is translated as CASSHSYYEQYF.

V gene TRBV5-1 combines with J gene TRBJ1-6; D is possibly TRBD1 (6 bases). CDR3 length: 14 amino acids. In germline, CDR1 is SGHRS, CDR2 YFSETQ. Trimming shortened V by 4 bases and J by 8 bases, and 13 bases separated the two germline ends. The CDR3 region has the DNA TGCGCCAGCAGCGCCACAGGGTGGGATTCACCCCTCCACTTT. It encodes CASSATGWDSPLHF.

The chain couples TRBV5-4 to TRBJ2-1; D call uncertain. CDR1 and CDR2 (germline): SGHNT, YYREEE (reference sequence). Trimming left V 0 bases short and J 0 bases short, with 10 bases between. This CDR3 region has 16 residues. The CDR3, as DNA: TGTGCCAGCAGCTTGGGGCCATCAAGCTCCTACAATGAGCAGTTCTTC. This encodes CASSLGPSSSYNEQFF.

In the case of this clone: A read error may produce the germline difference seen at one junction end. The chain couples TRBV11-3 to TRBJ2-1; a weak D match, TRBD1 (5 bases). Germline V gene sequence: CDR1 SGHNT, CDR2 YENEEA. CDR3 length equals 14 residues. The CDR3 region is CASSLDSSYNEQFF. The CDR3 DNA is TGTGCCAGCAGCCTAGACAGTTCCTACAATGAGCAGTTCTTC.

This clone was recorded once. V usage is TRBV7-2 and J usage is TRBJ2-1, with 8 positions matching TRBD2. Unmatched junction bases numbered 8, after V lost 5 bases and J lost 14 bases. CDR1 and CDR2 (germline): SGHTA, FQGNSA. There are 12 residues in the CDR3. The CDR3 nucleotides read TGTGCCAGCAGCGTTCGGGAGGGCGGGGAGTTCTTC. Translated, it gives CASSVREGGEFF.

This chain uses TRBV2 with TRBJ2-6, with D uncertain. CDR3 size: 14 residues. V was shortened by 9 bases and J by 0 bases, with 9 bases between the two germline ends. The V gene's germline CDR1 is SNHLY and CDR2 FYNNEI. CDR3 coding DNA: TGTGCCAGTCACAGTGTCTCTGGGGCCAACGTCCTGACTTTC. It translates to CASHSVSGANVLTF.

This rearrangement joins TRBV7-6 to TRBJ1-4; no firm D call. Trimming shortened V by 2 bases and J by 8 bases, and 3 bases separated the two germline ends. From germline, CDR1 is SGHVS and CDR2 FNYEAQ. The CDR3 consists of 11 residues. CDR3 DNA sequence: TGTGCCAGCAGCTTAAAAGAAAAACTGTTTTTT. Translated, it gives CASSLKEKLFF.

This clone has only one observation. CDR3 DNA sequence: TGTGCCAGCAGCTTAAGTACAGGGCTTTATGGCTACACCTTC. This translates into CASSLSTGLYGYTF. The J gene is TRBJ1-2, the V gene TRBV11-2; TRBD1 is a possible D gene (6 bases). V dropped 2 bases and J dropped 5 bases, with 12 bases sitting between them. This CDR3 region has 14 residues. Germline V gene sequence: CDR1 SGHAT, CDR2 FQNNGV.

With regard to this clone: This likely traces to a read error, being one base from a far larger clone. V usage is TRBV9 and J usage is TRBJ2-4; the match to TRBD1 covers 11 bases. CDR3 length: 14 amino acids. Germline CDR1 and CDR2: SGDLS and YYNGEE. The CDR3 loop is CVSSVGQGAGIQYF. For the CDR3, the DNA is TGTGTCAGCAGCGTAGGACAGGGGGCCGGCATTCAGTACTTC.

The CDR3, as DNA: TGCAGCGTTGTATACGAGGGTGGCTACACCTTC. Protein: CSVVYEGGYTF. The chain recombines TRBV29-1 with TRBJ1-2; D gene ambiguous. The CDR3 sequence is 11 residues long. Per germline, CDR1 SQVTM and CDR2 ANQGSEA. Trimming pared 4 bases from V and 7 bases from J, leaving 10 bases between.

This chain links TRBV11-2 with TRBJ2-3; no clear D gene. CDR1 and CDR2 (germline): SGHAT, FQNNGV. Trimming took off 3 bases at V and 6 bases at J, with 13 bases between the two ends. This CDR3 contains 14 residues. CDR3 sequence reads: CASSFGSYVDTQYF. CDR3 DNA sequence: TGTGCCAGCAGCTTTGGATCTTACGTGGATACGCAGTATTTT.

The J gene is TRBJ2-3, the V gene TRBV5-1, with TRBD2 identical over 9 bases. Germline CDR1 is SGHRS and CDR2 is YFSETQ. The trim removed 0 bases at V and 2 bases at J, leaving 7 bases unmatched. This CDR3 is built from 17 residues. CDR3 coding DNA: TGCGCCAGCAGCTTGGGGGCTAGCGGGGACTACACAGATACGCAGTATTTT. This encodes CASSLGASGDYTDTQYF.

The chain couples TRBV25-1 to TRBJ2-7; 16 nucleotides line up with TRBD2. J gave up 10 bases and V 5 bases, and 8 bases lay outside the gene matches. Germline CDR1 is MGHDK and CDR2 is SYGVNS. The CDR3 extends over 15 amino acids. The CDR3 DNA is TGTGCCAGCAGTATTCCCGGGACTAGCGGGGGGGGCCAGTACTTC. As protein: CASSIPGTSGGGQYF.

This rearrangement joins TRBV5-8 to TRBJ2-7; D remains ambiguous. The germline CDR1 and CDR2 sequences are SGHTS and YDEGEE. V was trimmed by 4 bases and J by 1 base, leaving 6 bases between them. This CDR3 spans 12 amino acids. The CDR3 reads CASSQLSYEQYF. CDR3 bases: TGTGCCAGCAGCCAGCTTTCCTACGAGCAGTACTTC.

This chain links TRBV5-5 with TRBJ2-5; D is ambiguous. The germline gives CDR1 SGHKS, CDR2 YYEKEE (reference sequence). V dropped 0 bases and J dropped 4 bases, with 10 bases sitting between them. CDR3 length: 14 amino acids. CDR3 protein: CASSLVTTGETQYF. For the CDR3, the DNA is TGTGCCAGCAGCTTGGTAACCACGGGAGAGACCCAGTACTTC.

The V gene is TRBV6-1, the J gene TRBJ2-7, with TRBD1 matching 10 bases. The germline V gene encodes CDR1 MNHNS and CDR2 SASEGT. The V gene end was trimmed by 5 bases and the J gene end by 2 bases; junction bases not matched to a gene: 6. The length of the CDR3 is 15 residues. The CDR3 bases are TGTGCCAGCAGTACACCCGGGACAGGGGCCTACGAGCAGTACTTC. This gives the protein CASSTPGTGAYEQYF.

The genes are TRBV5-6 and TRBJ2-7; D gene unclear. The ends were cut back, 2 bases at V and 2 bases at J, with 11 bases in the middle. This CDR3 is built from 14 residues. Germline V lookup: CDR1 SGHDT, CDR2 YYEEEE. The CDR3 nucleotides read TGTGCCAGCAGCTTAGAGGAGTCCCCCTACGAGCAGTACTTC. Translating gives CASSLEESPYEQYF.

The CDR3: CASRRTGGLGQPQHF. The CDR3 DNA sequence: TGTGCCAGCAGACGGACAGGGGGTTTGGGTCAGCCCCAGCATTTT. The chain couples TRBV6-5 to TRBJ1-5, with 10 bases identical to TRBD1. The germline gives CDR1 MNHEY, CDR2 SVGAGI. The CDR3 has 15 amino acids. The trim removed 6 bases at V and 6 bases at J, leaving 8 bases unmatched.

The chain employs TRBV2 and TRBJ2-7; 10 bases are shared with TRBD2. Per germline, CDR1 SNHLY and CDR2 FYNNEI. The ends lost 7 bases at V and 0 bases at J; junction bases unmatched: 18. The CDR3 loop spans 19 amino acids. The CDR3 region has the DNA TGTGCCAGCACCCAATTCACAGGGGTGGCTAGCGGGAGCTCCTACGAGCAGTACTTC. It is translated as CASTQFTGVASGSSYEQYF. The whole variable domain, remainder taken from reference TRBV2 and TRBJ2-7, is EPEVTQTPSHQVTQMGQEVILRCVPISNHLYFYWYRQILGQKVEFLVSFYNNEISEKSEIFDDQFSVERPDGSNFTLKIRSTKLEDSAMYFCASTQFTGVASGSSYEQYFGPGTRLTVT.

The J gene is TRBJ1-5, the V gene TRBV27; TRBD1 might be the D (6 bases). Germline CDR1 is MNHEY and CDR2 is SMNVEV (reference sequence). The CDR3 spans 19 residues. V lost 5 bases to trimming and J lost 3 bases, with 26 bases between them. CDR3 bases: TGTGCCAGCAGTCCACGGGGGGGGGCGGGGCTAGCCCCCAATCAGCCCCAGCATTTT. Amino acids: CASSPRGGAGLAPNQPQHF.

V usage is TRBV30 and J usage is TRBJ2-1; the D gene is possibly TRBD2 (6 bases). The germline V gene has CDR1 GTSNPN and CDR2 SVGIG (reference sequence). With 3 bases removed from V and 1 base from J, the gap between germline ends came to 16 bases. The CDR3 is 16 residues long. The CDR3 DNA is TGTGCCTGGAGCGAGGGGACTGGAGTTTCCTACAATGAGCAGTTCTTC. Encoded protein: CAWSEGTGVSYNEQFF.

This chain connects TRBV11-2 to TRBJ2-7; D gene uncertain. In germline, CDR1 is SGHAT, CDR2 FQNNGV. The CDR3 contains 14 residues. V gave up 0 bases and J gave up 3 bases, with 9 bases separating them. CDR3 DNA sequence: TGTGCCAGCAGCTTAGACAGGATCCTCTACGAGCAGTACTTC. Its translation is CASSLDRILYEQYF.

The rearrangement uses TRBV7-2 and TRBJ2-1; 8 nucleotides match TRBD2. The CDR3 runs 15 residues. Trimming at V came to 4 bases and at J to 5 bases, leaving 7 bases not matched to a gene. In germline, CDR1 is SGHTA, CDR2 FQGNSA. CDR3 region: CASSSIGLANNEQFF. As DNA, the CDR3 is TGTGCCAGCAGCTCCATTGGACTAGCCAACAATGAGCAGTTCTTC.

The CDR3 DNA sequence: TGTGCCAGCAGCCGGGACAGTCCCGGCGGGGAGCTGTTTTTT. The encoded protein is CASSRDSPGGELFF. The chain employs TRBV6-5 and TRBJ2-2, with 7 bases that match TRBD1. Germline loops: CDR1 MNHEY, CDR2 SVGAGI. The CDR3 is made up of 14 amino acids. Losses at the gene ends were 6 bases for V and 7 bases for J; bases not matched to a gene: 8.